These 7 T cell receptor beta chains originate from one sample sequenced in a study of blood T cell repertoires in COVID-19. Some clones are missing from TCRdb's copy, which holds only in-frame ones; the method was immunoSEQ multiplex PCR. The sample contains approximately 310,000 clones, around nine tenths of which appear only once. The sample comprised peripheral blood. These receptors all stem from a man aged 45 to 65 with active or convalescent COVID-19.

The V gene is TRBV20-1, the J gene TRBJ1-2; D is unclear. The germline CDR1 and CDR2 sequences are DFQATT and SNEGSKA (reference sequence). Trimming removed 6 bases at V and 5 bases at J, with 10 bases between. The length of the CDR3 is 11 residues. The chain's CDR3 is CSALRGYGYTF. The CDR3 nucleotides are TGCAGTGCACTTCGCGGGTATGGCTACACCTTC.

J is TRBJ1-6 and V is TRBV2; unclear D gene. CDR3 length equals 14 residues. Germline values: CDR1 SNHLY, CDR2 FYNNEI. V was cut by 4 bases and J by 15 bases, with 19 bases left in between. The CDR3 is CASSVGGPLNYLHF. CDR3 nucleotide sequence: TGTGCCAGCAGTGTAGGCGGGCCTTTAAATTACCTCCACTTT.

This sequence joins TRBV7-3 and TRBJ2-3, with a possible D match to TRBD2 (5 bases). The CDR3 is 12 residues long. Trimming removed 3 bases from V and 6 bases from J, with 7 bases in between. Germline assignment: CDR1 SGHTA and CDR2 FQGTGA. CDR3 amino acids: CASSFTGDTQYF. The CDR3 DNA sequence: TGTGCCAGCAGCTTCACGGGGGATACGCAGTATTTT.

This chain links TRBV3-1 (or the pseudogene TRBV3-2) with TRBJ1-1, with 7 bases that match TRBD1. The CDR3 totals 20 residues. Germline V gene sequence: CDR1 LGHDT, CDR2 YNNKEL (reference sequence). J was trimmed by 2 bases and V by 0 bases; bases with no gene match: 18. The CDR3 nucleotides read TGTGCCAGCAGCCAAGATATAAGGGCCGCGCAGACAGGGAGTAACACTGAAGCTTTCTTT. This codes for CASSQDIRAAQTGSNTEAFF.

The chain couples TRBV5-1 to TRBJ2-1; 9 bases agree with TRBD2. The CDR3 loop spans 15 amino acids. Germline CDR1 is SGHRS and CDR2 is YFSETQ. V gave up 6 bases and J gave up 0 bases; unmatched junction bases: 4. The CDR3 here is CASTFSGSSYNEQFF. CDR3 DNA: TGCGCCAGCACCTTTAGCGGGAGCTCCTACAATGAGCAGTTCTTC.

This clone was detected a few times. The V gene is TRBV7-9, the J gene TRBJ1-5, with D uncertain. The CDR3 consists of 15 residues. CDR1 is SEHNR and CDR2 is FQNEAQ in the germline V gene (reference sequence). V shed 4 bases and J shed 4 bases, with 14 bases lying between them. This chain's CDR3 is CASSSNLGANQPQHF. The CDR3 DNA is TGTGCCAGCAGCTCTAACCTCGGAGCAAATCAGCCCCAGCATTTT. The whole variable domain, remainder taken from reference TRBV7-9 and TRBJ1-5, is DTGVSQNPRHKITKRGQNVTFRCDPISEHNRLYWYRQTLGQGPEFLTYFQNEAQLEKSRLLSDRFSAERPKGSFSTLEIQRTEQGDSAMYLCASSSNLGANQPQHFGDGTRLSIL.

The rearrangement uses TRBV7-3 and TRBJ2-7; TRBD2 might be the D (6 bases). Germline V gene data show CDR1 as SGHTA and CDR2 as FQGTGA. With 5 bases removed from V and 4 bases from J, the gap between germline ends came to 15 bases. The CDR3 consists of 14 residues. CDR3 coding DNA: TGTGCCAGCAGCCCCCAAAGGGACTCTTACGAGCAGTACTTC. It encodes CASSPQRDSYEQYF.